This T cell receptor (beta chain) was documented in a study of shared clonotypes between healthy human individuals. Findings of the study overall: When naive CD4 clonotypes were compared across a few donors, about 4.9% were shared. Having only a few donors restricted how much genetic and exposure-history diversity was captured.

The CDR3 is 14 residues long. In germline, CDR1 is SNHLY, CDR2 FYNNEI. Trimming took 3 bases from V and 4 from J; bases not matched to a gene: 2. For this clone: As yet, its antigen is unknown. Other nucleotide sequences in the sample specify the same CDR3.

Assay used: immunoSEQ multiplex PCR; TCRdb lists only in-frame clones, some missing. Here the sample spans roughly 2 million clones, just under 95% being singletons. Only CD45RO-negative cells positively selected for CCR7 counted as naive CD8 cells, so terminally differentiated effector memory CD45RA+ cells were excluded. This receptor was taken from a young man in good health. The sample was naive CD8+ T cells sorted from blood. This chain joins TRBV2 and TRBJ2-3; 9 nucleotides agree with TRBD1. This CDR3 reads CASSDGQGPDTQYF. CDR3 coding DNA: TGTGCCAGCAGTGACGGACAGGGGCCAGATACGCAGTATTTT.